A single sample is the source of the 9 T cell receptor beta chains below, sequenced in a study of tumor-infiltrating lymphocytes in oesophageal squamous cell carcinoma. TCRdb processed the PCR reads anew with MiXCR; each CDR3 protein has one entry. The data show 18,000 or so distinct CDR3 sequences, about two fifths seen once. Specimen: esophageal tumor tissue. The receptors shown here come from a male donor with esophageal squamous cell carcinoma.

A few counts support this clonotype. This chain uses TRBV20-1 with TRBJ2-6, with 10 bases matching TRBD2. The DNA end favors TRBJ2-5, so the J call may be wrong. Germline loops: CDR1 DFQATT, CDR2 SNEGSKA (reference sequence). CDR3 length equals 15 residues. The CDR3 nucleotides read TGCAGTGCTGCGCCGATAGCGGGGGGCCAAGAGACCCAGTACTTC. This sequence encodes CSAAPIAGGQETQYF.

J is TRBJ2-7 and V is TRBV7-6; a possible D gene is TRBD2 (5 bases). Germline lookup yields CDR1 SGHVS and CDR2 FNYEAQ. V was shortened by 5 bases and J by 3 bases, with 11 bases between the two germline ends. This CDR3 spans 13 amino acids. The CDR3 here is CASSPSEGYEQYF. The CDR3 DNA sequence: TGTGCCAGCAGCCCCTCTGAGGGCTACGAGCAGTACTTC.

This clonotype is medium-sized. The chain has TRBV12-3 or TRBV12-4 and TRBJ2-1; 8 bases align to TRBD1. CDR3 size: 15 residues. Losses at the gene ends were 5 bases for V and 5 bases for J; bases not matched to a gene: 8. The DNA for the CDR3 is TGTGCCAGCAGTCGTAGACAGGGGCTACACAATGAGCAGTTCTTC. It is translated as CASSRRQGLHNEQFF.

V usage is TRBV2 and J usage is TRBJ2-2; unclear D gene. The DNA end favors TRBJ1-3, so the J call may be wrong. The CDR3 has 10 amino acids. Per germline, CDR1 SNHLY and CDR2 FYNNEI. CDR3 in DNA: TGTGCCAGCAGTGAAAACACCATATATTTT. Its protein product is CASSENTIYF.

This clonotype was recorded many times. The rearrangement links TRBV10-2 to TRBJ2-1, with 9 bases that match TRBD2. Germline-derived CDR1 and CDR2 are WSHSY and SAAADI. This CDR3 contains 15 residues. After removal of 2 bases from V and 6 bases from J, the junction contained 5 bases not matched to a gene. The CDR3 spells CASSERGGAGNEQFF. The CDR3 DNA reads as TGCGCCAGCAGTGAGCGCGGGGGGGCGGGCAATGAGCAGTTCTTC.

The rearrangement links TRBV7-4 to TRBJ2-3; TRBD2 aligns across 9 bases. This CDR3 contains 19 residues. Germline V lookup: CDR1 SGHVT, CDR2 SQSDAQ. V dropped 1 base and J dropped 11; count of bases not matched to a gene: 22. The CDR3 sequence: CASSLVRSFRREGIYEQYF. The CDR3 nucleotides read TGTGCCAGCAGCTTAGTGCGTTCGTTTCGGCGGGAGGGTATCTACGAGCAGTATTTT.

The table lists this clonotype with many counts. The rearrangement joins TRBV24-1 to TRBJ2-6; unclear D gene. The CDR3 spans 16 residues. Germline V gene sequence: CDR1 KGHDR, CDR2 SFDVKD. V was trimmed by 4 bases and J by 0 bases, leaving 9 bases between them. The DNA of the CDR3 is TGTGCCACCAGTGACCCCTCGGGCTCTGGGGCCAACGTCCTGACTTTC. Its translation: CATSDPSGSGANVLTF.

By its share, this clonotype is medium-sized. V usage is TRBV7-3 and J usage is TRBJ2-5; D gene uncertain. The V and J ends lost 0 bases and 5 bases respectively, with 7 bases between them. CDR3 length equals 13 residues. Germline V CDR1 and CDR2: SGHTA, FQGTGA. CDR3 nucleotides: TGTGCCAGCAGCTTAACCCCCTCGGAGACCCAGTACTTC. Protein: CASSLTPSETQYF.

The sample holds many counts of this clonotype. A single base separates this from a much larger clone, so it may be a read error. J is TRBJ2-7 and V is TRBV12-3 or TRBV12-4, with 9 bases lining up with TRBD1. This CDR3 contains 14 residues. The V and J ends lost 7 bases and 7 bases, in that order; junction bases with no gene match: 11. The CDR3 is CASTWTGADNEQYF. The CDR3 nucleotides are TGTGCCAGCACCTGGACAGGGGCGGACAATGAGCAGTACTTC.